This is a list of T cell receptor beta chains from one sample in a study of OX40 agonist ivuxolimab in advanced cancers. Clones were read by immunoSEQ multiplex PCR, and TCRdb kept only the in-frame ones, dropping some. The top ten hold 15% to 20% of the sample, which has under 95,000 clones, 85% seen once. This specimen was CD4+ or CD8+ T cells sorted from blood, taken in a trial of the OX40 agonist ivuxolimab. Receptors originate from an adult with an advanced solid tumor such as melanoma, head and neck, liver or kidney cancer. Both conserved end residues are part of each CDR3. A D gene is named only where the DNA matches it firmly. Only part of the rows carry a size: once, few, many, or a class if the clone is expanded.

V gene	J gene	CDR3 length	clone size	D gene	CDR3 protein	CDR3 DNA
TRBV27	TRBJ2-1	16	.	.	CASSFGGGSSYNEQFF	TGTGCCAGCAGTTTTGGCGGAGGGAGCTCCTACAATGAGCAGTTCTTC
TRBV5-1	TRBJ2-7	14	.	.	CASSLDGRLYEQYF	TGCGCCAGCAGCTTGGATGGGCGTCTCTACGAGCAGTACTTC
TRBV10-1	TRBJ2-3	15	.	.	CASSDTGISTDTQYF	TGCGCCAGCAGTGATACCGGGATTAGCACAGATACGCAGTATTTT
TRBV6-5	TRBJ1-1	14	.	TRBD1	CASIKQGLNTEAFF	TGTGCCAGCATTAAACAGGGGCTGAACACTGAAGCTTTCTTT
TRBV5-5	TRBJ1-4	14	.	TRBD1	CASSGQGAQNRLFF	TGTGCCAGCAGCGGACAGGGGGCTCAAAATAGACTGTTTTTT
TRBV4-1	TRBJ2-2	21	.	TRBD2	CASSQGRLGLAGGPRTGELFF	TGCGCCAGCAGCCAAGGAAGGTTAGGACTAGCGGGAGGGCCGCGCACCGGGGAGCTGTTTTTT
TRBV19	TRBJ2-5	13	once	.	CASSIEYQETQYF	TGTGCCAGTAGTATAGAGTATCAAGAGACCCAGTACTTC
TRBV28	TRBJ1-2	13	.	.	CASLRVDNYGYTF	TGTGCCAGCCTCCGGGTCGATAACTATGGCTACACCTTC
TRBV29-1	TRBJ2-1	14	.	TRBD2	CSVDVAGGPGEQFF	TGCAGCGTTGACGTGGCGGGAGGGCCTGGTGAGCAGTTCTTC
TRBV28	TRBJ2-7	15	once	TRBD2	CASRLRTSGSYEQYF	TGTGCCAGCAGACTTAGGACTAGCGGGAGCTACGAGCAGTACTTC
TRBV28	TRBJ2-3	17	.	TRBD2	CASTRTRRGTHTDTQYF	TGTGCCAGCACTCGGACTAGAAGGGGTACCCACACAGATACGCAGTATTTT
TRBV9	TRBJ2-7	15	.	TRBD2	CASSVEAGPSYEQYF	TGTGCCAGCAGCGTAGAAGCGGGACCTTCCTACGAGCAGTACTTC
TRBV27	TRBJ2-2	13	.	.	CASSLGHTGELFF	TGTGCCAGCAGTCTAGGGCATACCGGGGAGCTGTTTTTT
TRBV7-2	TRBJ2-2	13	.	.	CASSLQGTGELFF	TGTGCCAGCAGCTTACAAGGGACCGGGGAGCTGTTTTTT
TRBV19	TRBJ2-7	13	.	TRBD1	CASTRTGEYEQYF	TGTGCCAGTACCCGGACAGGGGAATACGAGCAGTACTTC
TRBV5-4	TRBJ2-2	16	few	TRBD2	CASSSKAGVDTGELFF	TGTGCCAGCAGCTCGAAAGCGGGAGTGGACACCGGGGAGCTGTTTTTT
TRBV15	TRBJ1-4	17	once	.	CATSRDFLSATNEKLFF	TGTGCCACCAGCAGAGATTTCTTATCTGCAACTAATGAAAAACTGTTTTTT
TRBV9	TRBJ1-4	15	.	.	CASSPTSATNEKLFF	TGTGCCAGCAGCCCCACCAGCGCAACTAATGAAAAACTGTTTTTT
TRBV29-1	TRBJ1-4	13	once	.	CSVEKGEGEKLFF	TGCAGCGTTGAGAAGGGGGAAGGGGAAAAACTGTTTTTT
TRBV19	TRBJ2-1	13	.	.	CASSSRSGWEQFF	TGTGCCAGTAGTAGTCGATCCGGGTGGGAGCAGTTCTTC
TRBV7-9	TRBJ1-4	12	once	.	CASSFTGRKLFF	TGTGCCAGCAGCTTCACAGGGCGAAAACTGTTTTTT
TRBV2	TRBJ1-2	13	.	.	CASSDGYGYGYTF	TGTGCCAGCAGTGATGGATACGGCTATGGCTACACCTTC
TRBV5-1	TRBJ2-1	14	once	TRBD2	CASSFQRGYNEQFF	TGCGCCAGCAGCTTCCAGCGGGGTTACAATGAGCAGTTCTTC
TRBV7-2	TRBJ1-5	15	.	.	CASSIRIYSNQPQHF	TGTGCCAGCAGCATCAGGATTTATAGCAATCAGCCCCAGCATTTT
TRBV5-1	TRBJ2-5	14	.	.	CASSTGHSEETQYF	TGCGCCAGCAGCACGGGACACTCTGAAGAGACCCAGTACTTC
TRBV5-4	TRBJ1-5	14	.	.	CASSLDGTSLVQHF	TGTGCCAGCAGCTTGGATGGGACGTCATTGGTCCAGCATTTT
TRBV2	TRBJ2-5	14	.	.	CASSSTFHEETQYF	TGTGCCAGCAGTTCAACTTTTCATGAAGAGACCCAGTACTTC
TRBV28	TRBJ1-2	16	once	.	CASSLFSTQANYGYTF	TGTGCCAGCAGTTTATTTTCTACACAAGCTAACTATGGCTACACCTTC
TRBV11-2	TRBJ2-7	15	.	.	CASSLDPISSYEQYF	TGTGCCAGCAGCTTAGATCCGATCAGCTCCTACGAGCAGTACTTC
TRBV18	TRBJ2-5	14	.	.	CASSPEGNRETQYF	TGTGCCAGCTCACCAGAGGGGAACCGGGAGACCCAGTACTTC
TRBV11-2	TRBJ1-1	15	.	TRBD1	CASSLEAGGGTEAFF	TGTGCCAGCAGCTTAGAGGCAGGGGGAGGTACTGAAGCTTTCTTT
TRBV5-1	TRBJ2-1	17	once	.	CASSLAISRGLRDEQFF	TGCGCCAGCAGCTTGGCCATTAGCCGGGGTTTACGGGATGAGCAGTTCTTC
TRBV5-6	TRBJ1-2	15	many	.	CASSLERTVANGYTF	TGTGCCAGCAGCTTGGAGAGGACAGTGGCGAACGGCTACACCTTC
TRBV27	TRBJ2-1	16	.	TRBD2	CASSSEGGGIYNEQFF	TGTGCCAGCAGTTCCGAGGGCGGGGGTATATACAATGAGCAGTTCTTC
TRBV2	TRBJ1-1	16	.	.	CASSVSASGAGTEAFF	TGTGCCAGCAGTGTTTCCGCAAGCGGGGCGGGCACTGAAGCTTTCTTT
TRBV14	TRBJ2-3	15	.	TRBD2	CASSQGLAGSDTQYF	TGTGCCAGCAGCCAAGGACTAGCGGGTTCAGATACGCAGTATTTT
TRBV28	TRBJ1-1	15	.	.	CASSFYGTPNTEAFF	TGTGCCAGCAGTTTCTACGGGACACCGAACACTGAAGCTTTCTTT
TRBV5-1	TRBJ2-3	15	.	TRBD1	CASTLTGGTGDTQYF	TGCGCCAGCACTTTGACAGGGGGCACCGGGGATACGCAGTATTTT